This T cell receptor (beta chain) originates from a study of beta chain features in type 1 diabetes. Post-sort purity exceeded 95% for all sorted populations. A remark on this clone: Its antigen is still unknown.

CDR3 length: 16 residues. V was clipped by 5 bases and J by 3 bases, with 17 bases between them. Germline CDR1 is SGHTS and CDR2 is YDEGEE. Study findings and constraints: For patients and controls alike, PCR might favor shorter templates to the same degree. Type 1 diabetes patients showed a moderate but significant shortening of TCRB CDR3s in all four CD4+ subsets. In type 1 diabetes patients, VDJ junctions had fewer insertions; deletions at these junctions were more frequent.

TCRB transcripts that were expressed got sequenced, as all of the isolated RNA had been reverse transcribed. Stem cell-like memory T cell samples averaged approximately 970,000 reads. Here immunoSEQ multiplex PCR was the method, and the copy in TCRdb shows in-frame clones only, minus some. This sample has tens of thousands of clones, with 55% to 70% found just once. The sample consisted of stem cell memory CD4+ T cells from blood. The chain recombines TRBV5-8 with TRBJ2-2, with D perhaps TRBD2 (6 bases). This receptor was identified in a woman aged 40 to 55 with type 1 diabetes. The chain's CDR3 is CASRRQFGSHTGELFF. CDR3 sequence (DNA): TGTGCCAGCAGACGCCAGTTCGGGAGTCACACCGGGGAGCTGTTTTTT.